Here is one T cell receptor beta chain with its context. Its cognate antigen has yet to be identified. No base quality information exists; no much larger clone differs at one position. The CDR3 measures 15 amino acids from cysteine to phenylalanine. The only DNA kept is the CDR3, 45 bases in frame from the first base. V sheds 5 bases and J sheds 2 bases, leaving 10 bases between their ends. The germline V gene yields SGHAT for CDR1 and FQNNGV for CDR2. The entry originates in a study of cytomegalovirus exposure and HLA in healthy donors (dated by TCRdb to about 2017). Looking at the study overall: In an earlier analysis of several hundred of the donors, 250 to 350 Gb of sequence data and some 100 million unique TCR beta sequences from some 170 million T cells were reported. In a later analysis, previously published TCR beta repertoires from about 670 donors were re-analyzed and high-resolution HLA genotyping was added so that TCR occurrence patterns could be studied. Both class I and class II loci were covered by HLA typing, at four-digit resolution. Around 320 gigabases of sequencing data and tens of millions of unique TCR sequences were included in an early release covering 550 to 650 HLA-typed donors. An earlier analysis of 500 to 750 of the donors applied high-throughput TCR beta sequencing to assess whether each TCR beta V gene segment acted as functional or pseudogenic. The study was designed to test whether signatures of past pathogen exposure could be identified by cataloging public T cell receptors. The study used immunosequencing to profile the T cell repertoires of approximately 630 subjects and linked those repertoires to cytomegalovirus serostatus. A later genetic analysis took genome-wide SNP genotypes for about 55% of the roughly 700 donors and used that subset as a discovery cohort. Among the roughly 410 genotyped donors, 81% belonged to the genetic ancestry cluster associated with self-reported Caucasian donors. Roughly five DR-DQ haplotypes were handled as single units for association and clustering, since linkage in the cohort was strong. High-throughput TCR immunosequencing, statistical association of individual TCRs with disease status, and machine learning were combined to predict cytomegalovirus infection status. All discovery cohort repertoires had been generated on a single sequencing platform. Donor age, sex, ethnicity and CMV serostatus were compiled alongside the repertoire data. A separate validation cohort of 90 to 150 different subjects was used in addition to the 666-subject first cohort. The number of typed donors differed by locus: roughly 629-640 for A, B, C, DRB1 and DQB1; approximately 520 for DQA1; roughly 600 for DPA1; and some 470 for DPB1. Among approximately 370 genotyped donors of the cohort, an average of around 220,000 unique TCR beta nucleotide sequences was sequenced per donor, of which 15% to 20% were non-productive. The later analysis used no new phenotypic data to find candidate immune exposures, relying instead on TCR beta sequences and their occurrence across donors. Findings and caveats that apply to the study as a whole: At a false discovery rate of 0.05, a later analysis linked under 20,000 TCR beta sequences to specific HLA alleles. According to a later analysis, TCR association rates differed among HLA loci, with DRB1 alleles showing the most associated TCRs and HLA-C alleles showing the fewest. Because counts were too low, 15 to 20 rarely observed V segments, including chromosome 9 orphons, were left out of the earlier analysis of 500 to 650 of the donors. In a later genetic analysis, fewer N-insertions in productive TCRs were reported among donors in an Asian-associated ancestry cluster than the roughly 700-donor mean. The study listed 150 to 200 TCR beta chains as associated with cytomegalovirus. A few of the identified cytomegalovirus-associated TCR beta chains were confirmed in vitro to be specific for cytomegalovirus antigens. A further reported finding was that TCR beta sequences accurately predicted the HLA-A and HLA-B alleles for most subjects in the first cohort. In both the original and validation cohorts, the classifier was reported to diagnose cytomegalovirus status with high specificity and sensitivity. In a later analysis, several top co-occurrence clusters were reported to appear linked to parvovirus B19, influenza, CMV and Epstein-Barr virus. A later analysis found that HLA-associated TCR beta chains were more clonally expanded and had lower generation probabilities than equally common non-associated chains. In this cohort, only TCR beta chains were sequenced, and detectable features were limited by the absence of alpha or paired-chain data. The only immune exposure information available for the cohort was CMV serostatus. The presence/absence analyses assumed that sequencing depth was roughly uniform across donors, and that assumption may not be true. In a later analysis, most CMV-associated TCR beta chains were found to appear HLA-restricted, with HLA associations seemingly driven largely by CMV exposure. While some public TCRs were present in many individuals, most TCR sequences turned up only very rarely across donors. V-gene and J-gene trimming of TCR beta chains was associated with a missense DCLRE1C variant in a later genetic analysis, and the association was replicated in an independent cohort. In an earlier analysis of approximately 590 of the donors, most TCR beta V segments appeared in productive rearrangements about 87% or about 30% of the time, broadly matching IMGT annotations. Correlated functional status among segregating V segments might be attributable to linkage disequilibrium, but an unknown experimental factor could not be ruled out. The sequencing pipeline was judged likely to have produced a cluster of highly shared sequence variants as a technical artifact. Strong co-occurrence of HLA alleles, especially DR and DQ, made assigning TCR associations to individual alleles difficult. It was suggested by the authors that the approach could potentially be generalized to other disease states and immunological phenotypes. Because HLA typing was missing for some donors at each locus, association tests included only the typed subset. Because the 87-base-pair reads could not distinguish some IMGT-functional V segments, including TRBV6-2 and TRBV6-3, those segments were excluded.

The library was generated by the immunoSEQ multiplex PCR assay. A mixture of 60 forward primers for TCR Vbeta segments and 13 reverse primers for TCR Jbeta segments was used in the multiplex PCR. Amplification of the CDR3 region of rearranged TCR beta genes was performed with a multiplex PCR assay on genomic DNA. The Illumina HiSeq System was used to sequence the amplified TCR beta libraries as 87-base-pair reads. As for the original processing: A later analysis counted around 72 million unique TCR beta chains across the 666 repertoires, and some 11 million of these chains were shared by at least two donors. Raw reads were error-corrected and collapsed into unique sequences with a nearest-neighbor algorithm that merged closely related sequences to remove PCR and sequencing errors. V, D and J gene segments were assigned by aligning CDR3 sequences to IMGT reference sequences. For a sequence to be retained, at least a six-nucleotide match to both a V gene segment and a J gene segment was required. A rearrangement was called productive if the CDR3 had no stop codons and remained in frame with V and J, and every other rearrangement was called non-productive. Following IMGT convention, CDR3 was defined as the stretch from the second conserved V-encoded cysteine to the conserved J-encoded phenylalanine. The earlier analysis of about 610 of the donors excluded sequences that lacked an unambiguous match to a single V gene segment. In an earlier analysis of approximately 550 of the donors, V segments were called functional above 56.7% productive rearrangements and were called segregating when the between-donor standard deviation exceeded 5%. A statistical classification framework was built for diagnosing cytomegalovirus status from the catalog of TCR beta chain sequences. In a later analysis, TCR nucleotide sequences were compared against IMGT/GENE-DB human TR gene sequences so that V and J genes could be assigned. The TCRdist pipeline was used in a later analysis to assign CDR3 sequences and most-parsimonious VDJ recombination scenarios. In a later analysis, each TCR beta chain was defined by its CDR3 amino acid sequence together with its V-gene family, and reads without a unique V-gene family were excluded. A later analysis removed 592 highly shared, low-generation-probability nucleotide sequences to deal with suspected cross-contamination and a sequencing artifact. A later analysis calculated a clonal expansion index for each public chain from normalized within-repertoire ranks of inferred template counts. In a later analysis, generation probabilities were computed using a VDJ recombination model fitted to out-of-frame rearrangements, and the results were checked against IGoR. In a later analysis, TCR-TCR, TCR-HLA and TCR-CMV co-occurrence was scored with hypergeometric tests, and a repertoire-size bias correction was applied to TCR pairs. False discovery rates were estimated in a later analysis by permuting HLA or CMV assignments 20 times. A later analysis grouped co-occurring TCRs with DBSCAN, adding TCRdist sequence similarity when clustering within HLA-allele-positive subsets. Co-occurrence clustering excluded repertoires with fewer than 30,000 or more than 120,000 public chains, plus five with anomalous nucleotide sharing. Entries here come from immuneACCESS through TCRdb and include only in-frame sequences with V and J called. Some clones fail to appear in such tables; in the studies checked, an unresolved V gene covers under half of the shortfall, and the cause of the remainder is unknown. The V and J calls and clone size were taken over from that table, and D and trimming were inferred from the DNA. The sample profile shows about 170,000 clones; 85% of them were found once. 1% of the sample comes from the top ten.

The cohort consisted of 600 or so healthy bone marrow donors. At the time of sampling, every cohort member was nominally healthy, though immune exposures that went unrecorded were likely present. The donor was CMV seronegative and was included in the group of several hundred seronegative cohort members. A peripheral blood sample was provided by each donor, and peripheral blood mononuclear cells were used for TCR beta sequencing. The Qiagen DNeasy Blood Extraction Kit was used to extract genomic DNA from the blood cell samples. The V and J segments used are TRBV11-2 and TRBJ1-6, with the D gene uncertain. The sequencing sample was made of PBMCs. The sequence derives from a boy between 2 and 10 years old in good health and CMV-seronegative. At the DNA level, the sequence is TGTGCCAGCAGCCCCATGGCAGCCTATAATTCACCCCTCCACTTT. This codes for CASSPMAAYNSPLHF.